This entry lists 10 T cell receptor beta chains sequenced from one sample in a study of blood T cells in healthy people across ages. The second PCR ran roughly 6 to 11 cycles with a sample-barcoded 5' primer and J-beta primers. TCRdb redid the calling of the 5' RACE reads with MiXCR, one entry per CDR3 protein. The data contain 1.6 million or so distinct CDR3 sequences, approximately 32% of them seen just once; the ten biggest clones take up around 11%. Sequencing was carried out using blood. Receptors were obtained from a woman under 40 in good health.

This clonotype was counted only a few times. This chain connects TRBV5-1 to TRBJ2-3; TRBD1 aligns across 7 bases. V lost 3 bases and J lost 0; bases outside the gene matches: 7. The V gene's germline CDR1 is SGHRS and CDR2 YFSETQ. This CDR3 comprises 16 residues. CDR3 loop: CASSSTQQGSTDTQYF. Here the CDR3 DNA reads TGCGCCAGCAGCTCGACACAACAGGGGAGCACAGATACGCAGTATTTT.

V gene TRBV20-1 combines with J gene TRBJ2-1; 7 positions agree with TRBD1. Germline CDR1 is DFQATT and CDR2 is SNEGSKA (reference sequence). The V segment lost 3 bases and the J segment 5 bases; nucleotides outside the gene matches: 4. The CDR3 contains 13 residues. The CDR3: CSARDRSHNEQFF. The CDR3 DNA reads as TGCAGTGCTAGGGACAGGAGCCACAATGAGCAGTTCTTC.

As concerns this clonotype: At one of its ends the junction is not consistent with the germline gene, which may arise from a read error. The rearrangement uses TRBV6-6 and TRBJ1-2; TRBD1 agrees at 8 bases. CDR1 is MNHNY, CDR2 SVGAGI, per germline (reference sequence). The CDR3 runs 15 residues. The CDR3 protein is CANSSRTGRDYGYTF. The CDR3 DNA reads as TGTGCCAACAGTTCCCGGACAGGGAGGGACTATGGCTACACCTTC.

This chain links TRBV12-3 or TRBV12-4 with TRBJ2-3; TRBD2 matches 11 bases. The V segment lost 1 base and the J segment 4 bases; nucleotides outside the gene matches: 7. This CDR3 has 17 amino acids. CDR3 protein: CASSLGSLAGGADTQYF. As DNA, the CDR3 is TGTGCCAGCAGTTTAGGGTCCCTAGCGGGAGGAGCAGATACGCAGTATTTT.

V and J are TRBV20-1 and TRBJ2-3; D is uncertain. The V end was cut by 3 bases, the J end by 2 bases, with 6 bases between. Per germline, CDR1 DFQATT and CDR2 SNEGSKA (reference sequence). The CDR3 covers 12 residues. CDR3 in amino acids: CSASRDTDTQYF. The CDR3 nucleotides read TGCAGTGCTAGCCGAGACACAGATACGCAGTATTTT.

A remark on this clonotype: This may arise from a read error, as a much more abundant clone is one base away. CDR3 coding DNA: TGTGCCAGCAGCCAAGGGCGACTAGCGGTTCACAATGAGCAGTTCTTC. This translates into CASSQGRLAVHNEQFF. This chain links TRBV3-1 with TRBJ2-1; 9 bases align to TRBD2. Germline CDR1 and CDR2: LGHDT and YNNKEL (reference sequence). This CDR3 comprises 16 residues. V dropped 1 base and J dropped 5; count of bases not matched to a gene: 6.

This clonotype was seen a handful of times. This chain links TRBV6-2 or TRBV6-3 with TRBJ1-2; 9 nucleotides align to TRBD1. There are 14 residues in the CDR3. Germline loops: CDR1 MNHEY, CDR2 SVGEGT. The V gene end was trimmed by 7 bases and the J gene end by 7 bases; junction bases not matched to a gene: 10. The CDR3 region has the DNA TGTGCCAGCACCCTGGGACAGGGTTTGAGTGGCTACACCTTC. Translation gives CASTLGQGLSGYTF.

The chain uses TRBV7-7 and TRBJ2-7; D gene unclear. The germline V and J ends were trimmed by 10 bases and 1 base, with 20 bases remaining between them. The CDR3 extends over 15 amino acids. Germline CDR1 is SSHAT and CDR2 is FNYEAQ (reference sequence). The CDR3 sequence: CATNRIHPGSYEQYF. The CDR3, as DNA: TGTGCCACTAACCGAATACATCCCGGGTCCTACGAGCAGTACTTC.

This clonotype came up a few times. The chain links TRBV20-1 to TRBJ2-2; D is unclear. Germline V gene lookup returns CDR1 DFQATT and CDR2 SNEGSKA (reference sequence). The CDR3 is 14 amino acids. Trimming stripped 0 bases from V and 5 bases from J, with 10 bases between. CDR3 nucleotide sequence: TGCAGTGCTAGAGACCGGTGGGAAACCGGGGAGCTGTTTTTT. Translation: CSARDRWETGELFF.

V and J are TRBV9 and TRBJ2-7; D is ambiguous. This CDR3 comprises 14 residues. Germline V CDR1 and CDR2: SGDLS, YYNGEE. Deletions cut 1 base from V and 5 bases from J, with 13 bases between. CDR3 coding DNA: TGTGCCAGCAGCGTATCCAGTGTCAGCGACGAGCAGTACTTC. Its protein is CASSVSSVSDEQYF.